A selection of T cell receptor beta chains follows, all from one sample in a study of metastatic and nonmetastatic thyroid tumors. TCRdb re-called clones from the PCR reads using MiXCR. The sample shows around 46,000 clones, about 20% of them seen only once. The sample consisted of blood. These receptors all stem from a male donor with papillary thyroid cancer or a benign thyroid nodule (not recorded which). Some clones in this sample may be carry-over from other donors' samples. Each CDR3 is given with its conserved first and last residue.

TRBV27,CASSPLDRPDFYCYTF
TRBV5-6,CASSLLGQGADTQYF
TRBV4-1,CASSQTYSYEQYF
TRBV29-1,CSVEVRPNQPQHF
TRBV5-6,CASSLRFRIYNEQFF
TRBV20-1,CSARGGQGASFSYEQYF
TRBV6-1,CASSELAGGPQETQYF
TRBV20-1,CSARDPSVMNTEAFF
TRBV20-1,CSAMEENYGYTF
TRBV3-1,CASSPPLGGTTSSGSEQFF
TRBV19,CASSMGVQRGTFYNDQFF
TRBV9,CASSVVGTRYNEQFF
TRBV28,CASSQDGTASGNTIYF
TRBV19,CASKSESSGNTIYF
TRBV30,CAWSVKGGPNQPQHF
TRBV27,CASSLKGTGSYNEQFF
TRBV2,CASRRGTGRDQPQHF
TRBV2,CASNPPDYNEQFF
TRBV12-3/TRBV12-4,CASSFQSGQLQETQYF
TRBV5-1,CASGVAGSYEQYF